The clone carrying this T cell receptor (beta chain) was recorded a few times. After removal of 0 bases from V and 5 bases from J, the junction contained 9 bases not matched to a gene. The CDR3 loop spans 16 amino acids. Germline CDR1 reads LGHNA; CDR2 reads YSLEER. TCRdb re-analysed the RT-PCR reads in MiXCR, keeping a single row per CDR3 protein. The sample has roughly 700,000 distinct CDR3 sequences; approximately 14% are singletons. The record originates from a study of response to subunit inactivated influenza vaccine. This clonotype was obtained from a man aged 50 or older who received an inactivated influenza vaccine. The chain joins TRBV4-3 to TRBJ1-1; 7 bases are shared with TRBD1. The source was PBMCs from blood, collected roughly 15 days before vaccination. The CDR3 bases are TGCGCCAGCAGCCAAGAAGAACAGGGGTATGGGACTGAAGCTTTCTTT. This gives the protein CASSQEEQGYGTEAFF.